The clone carrying this T cell receptor (beta chain) was seen at least ten times. Its antigen is unidentified. The sample is drawn from a study of spatial heterogeneity in lung cancer. Study-wide findings and caveats: Mutation tallies in tumors tracked expanded intratumoral alpha and beta TCR counts.

A unique molecular identifier was carried by every single TCR cDNA molecule. TCRdb ran MiXCR on the 5' RACE reads and lists one entry per CDR3 protein. The sample comprises some 4,700 distinct CDR3 sequences, under 5% of which are singletons, and 20% to 25% rests with the top ten. The CDR3 covers 17 residues. Trimming took 4 bases from V and 3 from J; bases not matched to a gene: 9. Germline CDR1 LGHDT, CDR2 YNNKEL (reference sequence). Time point specified: sample taken at primary tumor resection. Samples were obtained from 65 to 80 donors, all untreated early-stage non-small cell lung cancer patients. Tumor, nontumor lung or frozen PBMC supplied whole RNA, sequenced without sorting.

This rearrangement joins TRBV3-1 to TRBJ2-7; 13 nucleotides match TRBD2. This TCR was sampled from a female donor with early-stage non-small cell lung cancer. Source: lung tumor tissue, taken at surgery. The CDR3: CASSRGTSGTWVYEQYF. As DNA, the CDR3 is TGTGCCAGCAGCCGTGGGACTAGCGGGACATGGGTCTACGAGCAGTACTTC.